Listed here are 4 T cell receptor beta chains from one sample, sequenced in a study of blood T cell repertoires in COVID-19. Profiled with immunoSEQ multiplex PCR; TCRdb holds only in-frame clones, not every one. The sample has about 80,000 clones, approximately 85% seen once. The sequencing sample was made of peripheral blood. These receptors all stem from a human donor in a cohort sampled during active COVID-19.

The chain recombines TRBV7-9 with TRBJ1-2, with a tentative D call TRBD1 (5 bases). The CDR3 spans 16 residues. Germline V gives CDR1 SEHNR, CDR2 FQNEAQ (reference sequence). The V end lost 4 bases, the J end lost 4 bases, and 19 bases lay between the germline ends. The CDR3 sequence is CASSSWDTGGVYGYTF. The CDR3 bases are TGTGCCAGCAGCTCCTGGGATACAGGTGGAGTCTATGGCTACACCTTC.

The rearrangement uses TRBV6-6 and TRBJ1-5; possible D gene TRBD1, 5 bases. There are 15 residues in the CDR3. Germline lookup yields CDR1 MNHNY and CDR2 SVGAGI (reference sequence). Trimming shortened V by 6 bases and J by 2 bases, and 14 bases separated the two germline ends. CDR3 region: CASSSGRDGNQPQHF. CDR3 nucleotide sequence: TGTGCCAGCAGCTCCGGGAGGGACGGCAATCAGCCCCAGCATTTT.

Many counts were recorded for this clone. The chain carries TRBV6-2 or TRBV6-3 and TRBJ1-5; maybe TRBD1 (6 bases). Trimming took off 2 bases at V and 5 bases at J, with 13 bases between the two ends. The length of the CDR3 is 15 residues. Germline CDR1 MNHEY, CDR2 SVGEGT. This CDR3 is CASSYALRGDQPQHF. In DNA form, the CDR3 reads TGTGCCAGCAGTTACGCTCTCAGGGGCGATCAGCCCCAGCATTTT.

The chain links TRBV3-1 (or the pseudogene TRBV3-2) to TRBJ1-3; TRBD1 might be the D (5 bases). CDR1 is LGHDT, CDR2 YNNKEL, per germline (reference sequence). The CDR3 has 16 residues. Trimming removed 3 bases at V and 3 bases at J, with 15 bases between. Here the CDR3 DNA reads TGTGCCAGCAGCCACCACGCAGGGTTGGGTGGAAACACCATATATTTT. It specifies CASSHHAGLGGNTIYF.